The 21 T cell receptor beta chains listed next were all sequenced from one sample in a study of T cells in Graves' hyperthyroidism and ophthalmopathy (dated by TCRdb to between 2018 and 2021). Library preparation used multiplex PCR. TCRdb names Illumina HiSeq 2000 as the instrument used. The TCR beta CDR3 regions were amplified from RNA transcripts. The first round of RT-PCR for the TCR CDR3 was performed with the HTBI primer set and the Qiagen OneStep RT-PCR kit. TCRdb handled the public reads itself, with Q25 trimming in fastp and clone calling in MiXCR, and kept productive beta chains. A single entry per CDR3 protein holds the most common genes and DNA from its merged rows. Within this sample are about 760,000 distinct CDR3 sequences, with under 45% of them counted one time only. Clones ranked in the top ten supply roughly 31% of the sample. The sequenced material came from blood. The receptors derive from a woman in her thirties or forties with Graves' hyperthyroidism.

There are many counts of this clonotype. This chain uses TRBV7-2 with TRBJ2-7; a weak D match, TRBD2 (6 bases). CDR1 and CDR2 (germline): SGHTA, FQGNSA. The CDR3 runs 15 residues. With 0 bases removed from V and 6 bases from J, the gap between germline ends came to 15 bases. The CDR3 nucleotides are TGTGCCAGCAGCTTAGCACGGGGGTCGATAAGCGAGCAGTACTTC. Its protein product is CASSLARGSISEQYF.

This sequence joins TRBV18 and TRBJ2-5; D not resolved. The CDR3 loop spans 14 amino acids. V was cut by 6 bases and J by 1 base, with 12 bases left in between. Germline loops: CDR1 KGHSH, CDR2 LQKENI. CDR3 sequence: CASSPPASQETQYF. The DNA of the CDR3 is TGTGCCAGCTCTCCGCCGGCTTCCCAAGAGACCCAGTACTTC. The full variable domain, with the rest looked up from reference TRBV18 and TRBJ2-5, is NAGVMQNPRHLVRRRGQEARLRCSPMKGHSHVYWYRQLPEEGLKFMVYLQKENIIDESGMPKERFSAEFPKEGPSILRIQQVVRGDSAAYFCASSPPASQETQYFGPGTRLLVL.

This clonotype was counted a single time. The chain couples TRBV25-1 to TRBJ1-6; the match to TRBD1 covers 7 bases. With 4 bases clipped from V and 7 bases from J, the junction kept 7 bases outside the gene matches. This CDR3 has 15 residues. Per the germline V gene, CDR1 is MGHDK and CDR2 is SYGVNS. The CDR3 protein is CASSAQTGPNSPLHF. DNA of the CDR3: TGTGCCAGCAGTGCCCAGACAGGGCCAAATTCACCCCTCCACTTT.

In the case of this clonotype: This may come from a read error, since a much larger clone is one base off. The CDR3 region has the DNA TGTGCCAGCAGTCCACAGGAAAGAGGGGACTATGGCTACACCTTC. Protein sequence: CASSPQERGDYGYTF. V usage is TRBV2 and J usage is TRBJ1-2, with D perhaps TRBD1 (5 bases). Germline CDR1 reads SNHLY; CDR2 reads FYNNEI. V lost 5 bases and J lost 3, with 16 bases in between. The CDR3 contains 15 residues.

This clonotype was observed a few times. This rearrangement joins TRBV10-1 to TRBJ1-1; 7 positions match TRBD1. Germline trimming cut 0 bases from V and 6 bases from J; bases unmatched to any gene: 7. Germline V gene lookup returns CDR1 WNHNN and CDR2 SYGVQD (reference sequence). The CDR3 length is 15 residues. The CDR3 nucleotides read TGCGCCAGCAGTGAGTCAACTGGACAGGCGGCTGAAGCTTTCTTT. Residues: CASSESTGQAAEAFF.

Regarding this clonotype: Given a much more abundant clone one base away, this may be a read error. The rearrangement uses TRBV6-5 and TRBJ2-2; TRBD1 is a possible D gene (6 bases). Germline CDR1 reads MNHEY; CDR2 reads SVGAGI. The CDR3 is 15 residues long. The CDR3 coding sequence is TGTGCCAGTAGTTTCGCACTGGGGGCCACCGGGGAGCTGTTTTTT. Encoded protein: CASSFALGATGELFF.

This clonotype occurred once. This chain links TRBV10-3 with TRBJ2-2, with 8 bases lining up with TRBD1. This CDR3 comprises 16 residues. Germline CDR1 reads ENHRY; CDR2 reads SYGVKD. V lost 2 bases to trimming and J lost 9 bases; unmatched junction nucleotides: 11. The CDR3 sequence: CAISEKVDRDGRELFF. CDR3 DNA sequence: TGTGCCATCAGTGAGAAAGTGGACAGGGACGGAAGGGAGCTGTTTTTT.

The rearrangement links TRBV20-1 to TRBJ2-5; 11 bases line up with TRBD1. Germline CDR1 and CDR2: DFQATT and SNEGSKA (reference sequence). This CDR3 has 15 amino acids. The V and J ends lost 4 bases and 3 bases, in that order; junction bases with no gene match: 7. DNA of the CDR3: TGCAGTGCTATGTTCCGGGACAGGGGGAAAGAGACCCAGTACTTC. It encodes CSAMFRDRGKETQYF.

For this clonotype: The junction departs from germline at one end; a sequencing error may be responsible. This sequence joins TRBV2 and TRBJ2-5, with 12 bases that match TRBD2. Germline-derived CDR1 and CDR2 are SNHLY and FYNNEI. The CDR3 is 15 amino acids. The CDR3 bases are TGTGCCACCAGTGGCCCTGGACTAGCGGGGGAGACCCAGTACTTC. This sequence encodes CATSGPGLAGETQYF.

This clonotype was observed many times. The chain joins TRBV7-2 to TRBJ2-7, with a weak D call TRBD2 (5 bases). Trimming removed 2 bases from V and 5 bases from J, with 10 bases in between. CDR1 and CDR2 (germline): SGHTA, FQGNSA. This CDR3 has 13 residues. The CDR3 reads CASSLSGNDEQYF. DNA for the CDR3: TGTGCCAGCAGCTTAAGCGGAAACGACGAGCAGTACTTC.

The sample holds many counts of this clonotype. The V and J genes are TRBV20-1 and TRBJ1-5; tentative D call: TRBD1 (6 bases). Trimming cost V 3 bases and J 7 bases, with 13 bases left between them. Per germline, CDR1 DFQATT and CDR2 SNEGSKA (reference sequence). The CDR3 has 13 amino acids. CDR3 sequence reads: CSASGGSGQPQHF. The CDR3 DNA reads as TGCAGTGCTAGCGGGGGCTCTGGGCAGCCCCAGCATTTT.

The chain is built from TRBV2 and TRBJ1-5; no definite D call. The V end lost 6 bases, the J end lost 3 bases, and 6 bases lay between the germline ends. This CDR3 is built from 12 residues. The germline V gene encodes CDR1 SNHLY and CDR2 FYNNEI. The CDR3 DNA follows: TGTGCCAGCAGGGGTGACAATCAGCCCCAGCATTTT. Its protein is CASRGDNQPQHF.

This clonotype was observed a few times. This chain uses TRBV6-5 with TRBJ2-5; perhaps D is TRBD1 or TRBD2 (5 bases each). Germline CDR1 and CDR2: MNHEY and SVGAGI. Trimming took 4 bases from V and 2 from J, leaving 14 bases between them. The CDR3 length is 15 residues. This chain's CDR3 is CASSSKPGRQETQYF. The CDR3 nucleotides are TGTGCCAGCAGTTCGAAGCCGGGACGGCAAGAGACCCAGTACTTC.

This clonotype was seen at least ten times. The chain combines TRBV9 with TRBJ1-1, with D uncertain. V lost 5 bases and J lost 3, with 11 bases in between. The CDR3 has 13 residues. Per germline, CDR1 SGDLS and CDR2 YYNGEE. The CDR3 loop reads CASRRTVDTEAFF. The CDR3 coding sequence is TGTGCCAGCAGGAGGACCGTAGACACTGAAGCTTTCTTT. Based on the CDR3 plus reference TRBV9 and TRBJ1-1, the full variable domain is DSGVTQTPKHLITATGQRVTLRCSPRSGDLSVYWYQQSLDQGLQFLIQYYNGEERAKGNILERFSAQQFPDLHSELNLSSLELGDSALYFCASRRTVDTEAFFGQGTRLTVV.

Details on this clonotype: A much bigger clone sits one base away, suggesting this may be a read error. This rearrangement joins TRBV7-9 to TRBJ1-6; D is possibly TRBD1 (5 bases). This CDR3 has 13 amino acids. CDR1 is SEHNR and CDR2 is FQNEAQ in the germline V gene (reference sequence). V was cut by 5 bases and J by 8 bases, with 10 bases left in between. The CDR3 DNA reads as TGTGCCAGCAGCCTGACAGATCATTCACCCCTCCACTTT. It codes for CASSLTDHSPLHF.

This clonotype was observed a single time. The V call is TRBV10-2, the J call TRBJ1-1; D gene ambiguous. Germline assignment: CDR1 WSHSY and CDR2 SAAADI. This CDR3 is built from 16 residues. V lost 6 bases, J lost 9 bases, and 26 bases lay in between. The CDR3 DNA sequence: TGCGCCAGCAGGGCCAGCAGCCACGACTGGATAGCTAAAGCTTTCTTT. Translated, it gives CASRASSHDWIAKAFF.

Concerning this clonotype itself: At one boundary the junction diverges from the germline segment, which might be a read error. V gene TRBV7-2 combines with J gene TRBJ2-2; 8 nucleotides match TRBD2. The CDR3 consists of 14 residues. Germline assignment: CDR1 SGHTA and CDR2 FQGNSA. The chain's CDR3 is CASSRLANIGELFF. The CDR3 region has the DNA TGTGCCAGCAGTAGACTAGCGAACATCGGGGAGCTGTTTTTT.

There are many counts of this clonotype. This chain connects TRBV7-2 to TRBJ1-3; unclear D gene. This CDR3 spans 13 amino acids. Germline CDR1 and CDR2: SGHTA and FQGNSA. Trimming shortened V by 5 bases and J by 3 bases, and 8 bases separated the two germline ends. DNA for the CDR3: TGTGCCAGCAGCAACCTTCGTGGAAACACCATATATTTT. Its protein product is CASSNLRGNTIYF.

This clonotype was seen a few times. This may arise from a read error, as a much more abundant clone is one base away. The chain has TRBV10-3 and TRBJ1-1; D gene uncertain. This CDR3 region has 14 residues. Trimming took off 5 bases at V and 4 bases at J, with 14 bases between the two ends. The germline CDR1 and CDR2 sequences are ENHRY and SYGVKD. DNA for the CDR3: TGTGCCATCAGTCTATCCTCACCAGGCACTGAAGCTTTCTTT. This translates into CAISLSSPGTEAFF.

The rearrangement uses TRBV29-1 and TRBJ2-7, with 8 bases lining up with TRBD1. V lost 7 bases to trimming and J lost 0 bases; unmatched junction nucleotides: 8. The CDR3 has 14 amino acids. Germline V gene lookup returns CDR1 SQVTM and CDR2 ANQGSEA. CDR3 region: CSAKDRGSSYEQYF. The CDR3 bases are TGCAGCGCCAAAGACAGGGGAAGCTCCTACGAGCAGTACTTC.

This clonotype was picked up a small number of times. The chain is built from TRBV10-3 and TRBJ2-3; TRBD1 might be the D (6 bases). This CDR3 contains 13 residues. The V gene lost 4 bases and the J gene lost 3 bases, with 8 bases spanning the gap. Germline-derived CDR1 and CDR2 are ENHRY and SYGVKD. The CDR3 sequence: CAISAQGTDTQYF. The CDR3 coding sequence is TGTGCCATCAGTGCTCAGGGGACAGATACGCAGTATTTT.